This T cell receptor beta chain was identified in a study of blood T cells in healthy people across ages. In this sample, this clonotype turned up a few times. Alongside a J-beta primer mix, a sample-barcoded 5' primer served in a second PCR lasting about 7 to 12 cycles. Each of the samples gave a minimum of 3 million paired-end reads that contained CDR3. MiXCR was run by TCRdb on the 5' RACE reads, yielding one entry per CDR3 protein. The table includes approximately 690,000 distinct CDR3 sequences, around 43% detected once. The CDR3 contains 11 residues. Germline V gene sequence: CDR1 MNHEY, CDR2 SVGAGI. V was clipped by 7 bases and J by 13 bases; unmatched bases: 8.

Sequenced sample: blood. This chain uses TRBV6-5 with TRBJ2-5, with 8 bases that match TRBD1. The clonotype was recovered from a man aged 80 or over in good health. In nucleotides, the CDR3 is TGTGCCAGCACCCAAGGACAGGGCTGGTACTTC. This sequence encodes CASTQGQGWYF.